These 32 T cell receptor beta chains share one sample of origin, sequenced in a study of Graves' ophthalmopathy and Graves' hyperthyroidism. RNA transcripts were the source from which TCR beta CDR3 regions were amplified. RT-PCR with HTBI primers came first, then second-round multiplex PCR. In TCRdb, the multiplex PCR reads were re-called with MiXCR into one record per CDR3 protein. Among approximately 150,000 distinct CDR3 sequences listed, roughly two fifths were seen once. The sequencing sample was made of peripheral blood. Source of these receptors: a man aged 25-45 years with Graves' ophthalmopathy.

V and J are TRBV6-2 or TRBV6-3 and TRBJ1-2, with a weak D call TRBD1 (5 bases). V was shortened by 6 bases and J by 10 bases, with 18 bases between the two germline ends. The CDR3 totals 13 residues. CDR1 and CDR2 from the germline V gene are MNHEY and SVGEGT. CDR3 DNA: TGTGCCAGCAGATCCGGGACGTACCGACTCTACACCTTC. Translated, it gives CASRSGTYRLYTF.

This clonotype appeared many times. The chain employs TRBV12-3 or TRBV12-4 and TRBJ1-1; no reliable D call. Trimming removed 6 bases from V and 3 bases from J, with 14 bases in between. CDR3 size: 14 residues. The CDR3 nucleotides are TGTGCCAGCAGGCATAGCTACACGGACACTGAAGCTTTCTTT. Translating it yields CASRHSYTDTEAFF.

There are many counts of this clonotype. This rearrangement joins TRBV28 to TRBJ1-6; no definite D call. Germline CDR1 MDHEN, CDR2 SYDVKM. V gave up 7 bases and J gave up 7 bases, with 14 bases separating them. This CDR3 comprises 14 residues. Here the CDR3 DNA reads TGTGCCAGCAACCCCGGACTGGGGAATTCACCCCTCCACTTT. This gives the protein CASNPGLGNSPLHF.

The chain recombines TRBV24-1 with TRBJ1-2; D is uncertain. CDR3 size: 13 residues. The germline CDR1 and CDR2 sequences are KGHDR and SFDVKD. V was shortened by 4 bases and J by 1 base, with 6 bases between the two germline ends. In DNA, the CDR3 is TGTGCCACCAGTGAACGAGTTAACTATGGCTACACCTTC. Translation gives CATSERVNYGYTF.

This clonotype appeared once. The conserved phenylalanine or tryptophan is not found at the CDR3 terminus, so this likely reflects a read error. The chain combines TRBV28 with TRBJ2-5; D gene uncertain. The CDR3 spans 14 residues. CDR1 and CDR2 (germline): MDHEN, SYDVKM. Deletions cut 9 bases from V and 5 bases from J, with 19 bases between. The CDR3 spells CASRPLVGKETQYY. In nucleotides, the CDR3 is TGTGCCAGTAGGCCCCTGGTTGGTAAGGAGACCCAGTACTAC.

This clonotype was seen only a few times. J is TRBJ2-5 and V is TRBV7-2; D unresolved. The ends were cut back, 2 bases at V and 0 bases at J, with 7 bases in the middle. The CDR3 length is 14 residues. Germline assignment: CDR1 SGHTA and CDR2 FQGNSA. CDR3 sequence reads: CASSLLDYQETQYF. The CDR3 nucleotides read TGTGCCAGCAGCTTACTCGACTACCAAGAGACCCAGTACTTC.

On this clonotype: Without the conserved terminal phenylalanine or tryptophan, this CDR3 likely stems from a read error. The chain links TRBV5-6 to TRBJ1-5, with D possibly matching TRBD1 (6 bases). Trimming stripped 3 bases from V and 1 base from J, with 8 bases between. Germline CDR1 and CDR2: SGHDT and YYEEEE. The CDR3 runs 14 residues. The DNA for the CDR3 is TGTGCCAGCAGCTCTGGACAGAGCAATCAGCCCCAGCATTTG. Amino acid sequence: CASSSGQSNQPQHL.

The sample holds a few counts of this clonotype. J is TRBJ2-7 and V is TRBV6-2 or TRBV6-3; D not certain. V was clipped by 0 bases and J by 2 bases, with 11 bases between them. The germline V gene has CDR1 MNHEY and CDR2 SVGEGT. The CDR3 runs to 15 residues. CDR3 residues: CASSYSTHETYEQYF. The DNA for the CDR3 is TGTGCCAGCAGTTACTCGACTCACGAAACCTACGAGCAGTACTTC.

The table lists this clonotype with many counts. This CDR3 reads CASSSPHDGDTEAFF. Here the CDR3 DNA reads TGTGCCAGCAGTTCACCACATGATGGGGACACTGAAGCTTTCTTT. The gene calls are TRBV6-5 and TRBJ1-1; D uncertain. CDR3 length: 15 amino acids. Deletions cut 4 bases from V and 3 bases from J, with 15 bases between. Per the germline V gene, CDR1 is MNHEY and CDR2 is SVGAGI.

V gene TRBV6-2 or TRBV6-3 combines with J gene TRBJ1-2; no reliable D call. Trimming left V 7 bases short and J 0 bases short, with 3 bases between. Looked up from germline, CDR1 is MNHEY and CDR2 is SVGEGT. The CDR3 has 11 residues. The CDR3 loop reads CASNSNYGYTF. The CDR3 DNA reads TGTGCCAGCAATTCTAACTATGGCTACACCTTC.

This clonotype occurred many times. The chain couples TRBV20-1 to TRBJ1-1; 8 nucleotides agree with TRBD1. The CDR3 consists of 12 residues. Germline V CDR1 and CDR2: DFQATT, SNEGSKA (reference sequence). CDR3: CRRQGLTTEAFF. The CDR3 DNA sequence: TGCAGAAGACAGGGGCTAACCACTGAAGCTTTCTTT.

This clonotype was seen ten or more times. V usage is TRBV30 and J usage is TRBJ2-2, with D possibly being TRBD1 or TRBD2 (5 bases each). Per the germline V gene, CDR1 is GTSNPN and CDR2 is SVGIG (reference sequence). There are 18 residues in the CDR3. V was trimmed by 1 base and J by 6 bases, leaving 24 bases between them. CDR3: CAWSGFGLPGYRAGELFF. CDR3 sequence (DNA): TGTGCCTGGAGTGGTTTCGGACTCCCAGGGTATCGGGCCGGGGAGCTGTTTTTT.

The J gene is TRBJ1-5, the V gene TRBV7-2; 7 bases fit TRBD1. The germline gives CDR1 SGHTA, CDR2 FQGNSA. This CDR3 contains 14 residues. V lost 2 bases to trimming and J lost 4 bases; unmatched junction nucleotides: 2. The CDR3 loop is CASSLLQGNQPQHF. In DNA form, the CDR3 reads TGTGCCAGCAGCTTATTACAGGGGAATCAGCCCCAGCATTTT.

The CDR3 DNA follows: TGTGCCACCCGGGACAGGGACTACGAGCAGTACTTC. It encodes CATRDRDYEQYF. The V gene is TRBV6-2 or TRBV6-3, the J gene TRBJ2-7, with 9 nucleotides matching TRBD1. The V segment lost 10 bases and the J segment 3 bases; nucleotides outside the gene matches: 4. Germline CDR1 and CDR2: MNHEY and SVGEGT. This CDR3 comprises 12 residues.

This clonotype came up many times. The rearrangement uses TRBV28 and TRBJ2-7; 12 positions match TRBD2. V gave up 5 bases and J gave up 3 bases; unmatched junction bases: 8. The CDR3 is 16 amino acids. Germline CDR1 reads MDHEN; CDR2 reads SYDVKM. As DNA, the CDR3 is TGTGCCAGCAGTCACTGGGGACTAGCGGGCATCTACGAGCAGTACTTC. Its translation: CASSHWGLAGIYEQYF.

The rearrangement uses TRBV12-3 or TRBV12-4 and TRBJ1-2; 8 bases are a match to TRBD1. The CDR3 loop spans 16 amino acids. V dropped 2 bases and J dropped 2; count of bases not matched to a gene: 7. CDR3 loop: CASSLSRAGGNYGYTF. The CDR3 region has the DNA TGTGCCAGCAGTTTAAGTAGGGCAGGGGGCAACTATGGCTACACCTTC.

The V gene is TRBV12-3 or TRBV12-4, the J gene TRBJ2-2, with 7 bases lining up with TRBD2. The length of the CDR3 is 14 residues. Trimming cost V 2 bases and J 6 bases; bases outside gene matches: 3. CDR3 loop: CASSLQREAGELFF. The CDR3 DNA sequence: TGTGCCAGCAGTTTACAACGGGAGGCCGGGGAGCTGTTTTTT.

This clonotype has at least ten counts. The V call is TRBV10-3, the J call TRBJ2-5, with D possibly matching TRBD2 (5 bases). V was clipped by 10 bases and J by 1 base, with 16 bases between them. Looked up from germline, CDR1 is ENHRY and CDR2 is SYGVKD. The CDR3 sequence is 14 residues long. CDR3 in DNA: TGTGCCACCTCGGAGGTCGGAGGCCAAGAGACCCAGTACTTC. It translates to CATSEVGGQETQYF.

J is TRBJ1-5 and V is TRBV11-2; a possible D gene is TRBD1 (6 bases). Trimming pared 7 bases from V and 0 bases from J, leaving 13 bases between. Germline V gene lookup returns CDR1 SGHAT and CDR2 FQNNGV. This CDR3 comprises 15 residues. CDR3 bases: TGTGCCAGCAACTCGCCGGACAGTAGCAATCAGCCCCAGCATTTT. This gives the protein CASNSPDSSNQPQHF.

This chain connects TRBV7-2 to TRBJ1-1, with D hard to call. The length of the CDR3 is 14 residues. Germline values: CDR1 SGHTA, CDR2 FQGNSA. The germline V and J ends were trimmed by 5 bases and 1 base, with 11 bases remaining between them. The CDR3 DNA is TGTGCCAGCAGCGTTCAGGCCGAGAACACTGAAGCTTTCTTT. It is translated as CASSVQAENTEAFF.

This sequence joins TRBV20-1 and TRBJ2-7; the match to TRBD1 covers 10 bases. V trimming: 0 bases; J trimming: 3 bases; junction bases outside the gene matches: 2. CDR1 is DFQATT and CDR2 is SNEGSKA in the germline V gene (reference sequence). This CDR3 is 14 amino acids long. CDR3 in amino acids: CSAREGTGDYEQYF. The DNA for the CDR3 is TGCAGTGCTAGAGAAGGGACAGGGGACTACGAGCAGTACTTC.

This clonotype was counted many times. The chain joins TRBV5-1 to TRBJ2-2; no clear D. Looked up from germline, CDR1 is SGHRS and CDR2 is YFSETQ. Trimming took 8 bases from V and 6 from J, leaving 23 bases between them. This CDR3 has 16 residues. Here the CDR3 reads CASAFAPLGRPGELFF. The CDR3 region has the DNA TGCGCCAGTGCTTTTGCCCCTCTCGGCCGACCCGGGGAGCTGTTTTTT.

Many counts were recorded for this clonotype. The V gene is TRBV19, the J gene TRBJ2-4, with D perhaps matching TRBD2 (6 bases). Germline CDR1 is LNHDA and CDR2 is SQIVND (reference sequence). The CDR3 extends over 14 amino acids. The V end was cut by 5 bases, the J end by 8 bases, with 16 bases between. CDR3 region: CASSAGRGSDIQYF. The CDR3 DNA reads TGTGCCAGTAGTGCCGGGAGAGGCTCAGACATTCAGTACTTC.

This clonotype occurred many times. This sequence joins TRBV7-9 and TRBJ2-7; TRBD1 agrees at 10 bases. This CDR3 region has 13 residues. Trimming cost V 7 bases and J 2 bases; bases outside gene matches: 2. From germline, CDR1 is SEHNR and CDR2 FQNEAQ (reference sequence). CDR3: CASKGTGAYEQYF. DNA for the CDR3: TGTGCCAGCAAAGGGACAGGGGCCTACGAGCAGTACTTC.

A single count supports this clonotype. The chain joins TRBV19 to TRBJ2-7, with D tentatively TRBD1 (6 bases). From germline, CDR1 is LNHDA and CDR2 SQIVND (reference sequence). Trimming pared 3 bases from V and 2 bases from J, leaving 11 bases between. The CDR3 runs to 14 residues. CDR3 in DNA: TGTGCCAGTAGTATTGGCAGGGGTACCTACGAGCAGTACTTC. It translates to CASSIGRGTYEQYF.

In its sample, this clonotype was seen many times. The chain uses TRBV29-1 and TRBJ1-1, with D maybe TRBD1 (5 bases). In germline, CDR1 is SQVTM, CDR2 ANQGSEA. Trimming shortened V by 4 bases and J by 0 bases, and 9 bases separated the two germline ends. The CDR3 is 13 residues long. CDR3: CSVGDGLNTEAFF. For the CDR3, the DNA is TGCAGCGTTGGGGACGGATTGAACACTGAAGCTTTCTTT.

This clonotype showed up many times. J is TRBJ2-3 and V is TRBV7-2, with 8 bases aligning to TRBD2. J lost 4 bases, V lost 5 bases, and 14 bases had no gene match. The CDR3 contains 17 residues. Germline values: CDR1 SGHTA, CDR2 FQGNSA. The CDR3: CASSPPRSGSLSDTQYF. The CDR3 DNA reads TGTGCCAGCAGCCCCCCGCGGAGCGGGAGTTTGTCAGATACGCAGTATTTT. Using reference TRBV7-2 and TRBJ2-3 for the parts outside the CDR3, the full variable domain is GAGVSQSPSNKVTEKGKDVELRCDPISGHTALYWYRQSLGQGLEFLIYFQGNSAPDKSGLPSDRFSAERTGGSVSTLTIQRTQQEDSAVYLCASSPPRSGSLSDTQYFGPGTRLTVL.

With respect to this clonotype: Germline and junction disagree at one end, which may indicate a read error. The rearrangement joins TRBV29-1 to TRBJ2-2, with a tentative D call TRBD2 (6 bases). From germline, CDR1 is SQVTM and CDR2 ANQGSEA. The length of the CDR3 is 14 residues. CDR3 sequence reads: CSVGWNSGTGGLFF. As DNA, the CDR3 is TGCAGCGTTGGATGGAATAGCGGCACCGGGGGGCTGTTTTTT.

The V gene is TRBV6-2 or TRBV6-3, the J gene TRBJ2-7; D might be TRBD1 (5 bases). Trimming stripped 6 bases from V and 3 bases from J, with 9 bases between. The CDR3 covers 12 residues. Germline lookup yields CDR1 MNHEY and CDR2 SVGEGT. For the CDR3, the DNA is TGTGCCAGCAGCTATGACAGCTACGAGCAGTACTTC. This translates into CASSYDSYEQYF.

This clonotype was observed at least ten times. The chain joins TRBV15 to TRBJ1-1; D is uncertain. The CDR3 sequence is 16 residues long. The V end was cut by 3 bases, the J end by 1 base, with 15 bases between. Germline-derived CDR1 and CDR2 are LNHNV and YYDKDF (reference sequence). The CDR3 region has the DNA TGTGCCACCAGCAGTCCCTTTAGCAGTAAGAACACTGAAGCTTTCTTT. It encodes CATSSPFSSKNTEAFF.

V is TRBV28 and J is TRBJ2-5; 11 nucleotides agree with TRBD2. The CDR3 is made up of 16 amino acids. J lost 0 bases, V lost 6 bases, and 6 bases had no gene match. From germline, CDR1 is MDHEN and CDR2 SYDVKM. CDR3: CASSWASGGYQETQYF. Written as DNA, the CDR3 is TGTGCCAGCAGCTGGGCTAGCGGGGGGTACCAAGAGACCCAGTACTTC. Drawing the rest from reference TRBV28 and TRBJ2-5, the complete variable domain is DVKVTQSSRYLVKRTGEKVFLECVQDMDHENMFWYRQDPGLGLRLIYFSYDVKMKEKGDIPEGYSVSREKKERFSLILESASTNQTSMYLCASSWASGGYQETQYFGPGTRLLVL.

In its sample, this clonotype was seen many times. The CDR3 nucleotides are TGTGCCACCAGTAGCAGTCGGAGTCAGCCCCAGCATTTT. Amino acids: CATSSSRSQPQHF. The rearrangement uses TRBV24-1 and TRBJ1-5; no definite D call. V dropped 6 bases and J dropped 6 bases, with 11 bases sitting between them. The CDR3 consists of 13 residues. Germline V gene data show CDR1 as KGHDR and CDR2 as SFDVKD.